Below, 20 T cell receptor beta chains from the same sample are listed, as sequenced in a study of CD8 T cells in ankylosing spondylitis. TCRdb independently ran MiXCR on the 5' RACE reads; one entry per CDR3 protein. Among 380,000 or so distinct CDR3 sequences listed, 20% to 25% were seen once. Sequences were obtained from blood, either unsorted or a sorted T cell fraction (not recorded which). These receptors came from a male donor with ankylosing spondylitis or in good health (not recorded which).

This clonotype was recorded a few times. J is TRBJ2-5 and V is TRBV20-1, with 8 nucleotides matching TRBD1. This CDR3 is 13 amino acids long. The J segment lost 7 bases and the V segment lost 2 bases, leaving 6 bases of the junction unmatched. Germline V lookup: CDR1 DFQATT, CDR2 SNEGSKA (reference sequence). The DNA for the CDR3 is TGCAGTGCTAGAAGCAGGGGGCGGGGGACCCAGTACTTC. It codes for CSARSRGRGTQYF.

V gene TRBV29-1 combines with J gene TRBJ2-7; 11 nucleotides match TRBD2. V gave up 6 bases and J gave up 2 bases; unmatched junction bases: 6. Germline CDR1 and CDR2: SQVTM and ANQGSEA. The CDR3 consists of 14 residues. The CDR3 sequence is CSVKTSGDAYEQYF. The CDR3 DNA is TGCAGCGTCAAGACTAGCGGGGATGCCTACGAGCAGTACTTC.

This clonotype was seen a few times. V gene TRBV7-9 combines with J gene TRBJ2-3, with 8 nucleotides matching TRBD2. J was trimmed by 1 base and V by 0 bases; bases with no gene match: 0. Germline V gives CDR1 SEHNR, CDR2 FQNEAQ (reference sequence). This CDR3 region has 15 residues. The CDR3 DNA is TGTGCCAGCAGCTTAGCAGCGGGGGGCACAGATACGCAGTATTTT. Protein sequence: CASSLAAGGTDTQYF.

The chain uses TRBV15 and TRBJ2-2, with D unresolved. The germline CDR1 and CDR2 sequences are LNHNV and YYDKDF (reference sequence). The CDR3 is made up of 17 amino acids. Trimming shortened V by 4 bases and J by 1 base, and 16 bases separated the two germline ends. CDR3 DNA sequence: TGTGCCACCAGCATTTCGATGAGCATGCAGAACACCGGGGAGCTGTTTTTT. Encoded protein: CATSISMSMQNTGELFF.

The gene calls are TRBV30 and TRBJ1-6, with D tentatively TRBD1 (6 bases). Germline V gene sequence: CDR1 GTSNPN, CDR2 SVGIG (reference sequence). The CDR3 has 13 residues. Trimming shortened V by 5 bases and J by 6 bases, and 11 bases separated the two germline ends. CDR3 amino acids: CAWRVDSNSPLHF. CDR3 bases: TGTGCCTGGCGGGTGGACAGTAATTCACCCCTCCACTTT.

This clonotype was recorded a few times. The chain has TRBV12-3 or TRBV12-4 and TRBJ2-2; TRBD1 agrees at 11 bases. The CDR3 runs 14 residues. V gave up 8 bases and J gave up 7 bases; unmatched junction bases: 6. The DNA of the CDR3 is TGTGCCAGCGATGGACAGGGGGCCAACGGGGAGCTGTTTTTT. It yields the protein CASDGQGANGELFF.

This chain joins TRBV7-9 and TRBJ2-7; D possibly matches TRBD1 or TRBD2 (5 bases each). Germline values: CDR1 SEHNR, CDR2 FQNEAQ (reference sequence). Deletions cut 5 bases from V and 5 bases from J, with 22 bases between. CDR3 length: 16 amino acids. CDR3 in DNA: TGTGCCAGCAGCGCGGGCGGGTCTGCTGGGGCCGACGAGCAGTACTTC. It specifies CASSAGGSAGADEQYF. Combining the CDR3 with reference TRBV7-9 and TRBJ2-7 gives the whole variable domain DTGVSQNPRHKITKRGQNVTFRCDPISEHNRLYWYRQTLGQGPEFLTYFQNEAQLEKSRLLSDRFSAERPKGSFSTLEIQRTEQGDSAMYLCASSAGGSAGADEQYFGPGTRLTVT.

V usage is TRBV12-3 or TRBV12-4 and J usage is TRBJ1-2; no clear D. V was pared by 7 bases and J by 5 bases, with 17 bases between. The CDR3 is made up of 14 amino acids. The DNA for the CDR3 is TGTGCCAGCACTAACCAGAAGAGAATTTATGGCTACACCTTC. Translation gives CASTNQKRIYGYTF.

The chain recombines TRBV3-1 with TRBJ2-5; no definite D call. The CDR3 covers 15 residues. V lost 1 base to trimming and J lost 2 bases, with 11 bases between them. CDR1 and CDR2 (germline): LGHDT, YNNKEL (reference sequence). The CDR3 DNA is TGTGCCAGCAGCCAAGTAGGTACAGAACAAGAGACCCAGTACTTC. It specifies CASSQVGTEQETQYF.

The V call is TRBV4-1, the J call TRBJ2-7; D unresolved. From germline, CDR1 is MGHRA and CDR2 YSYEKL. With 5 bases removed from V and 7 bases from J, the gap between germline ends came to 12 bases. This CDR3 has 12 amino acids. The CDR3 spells CASSFSLGEQYF. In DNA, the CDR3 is TGCGCCAGCAGCTTCAGCCTCGGGGAGCAGTACTTC.

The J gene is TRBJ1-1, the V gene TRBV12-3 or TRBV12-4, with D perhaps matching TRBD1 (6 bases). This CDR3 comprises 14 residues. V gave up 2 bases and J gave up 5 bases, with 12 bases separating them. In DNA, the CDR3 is TGTGCCAGCAGTTTAAGGGGGATGTTAACTGAAGCTTTCTTT. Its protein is CASSLRGMLTEAFF.

In nucleotides, the CDR3 is TGTGCCAGCAGCCAGCCACCGACAGGACCCTACGAGCAGTACTTC. Translating gives CASSQPPTGPYEQYF. The V gene is TRBV7-8, the J gene TRBJ2-7; possibly TRBD1 for D (6 bases). V shed 5 bases and J shed 2 bases, with 16 bases lying between them. The V gene's germline CDR1 is SGHVS and CDR2 FQNEAQ. CDR3 length equals 15 residues.

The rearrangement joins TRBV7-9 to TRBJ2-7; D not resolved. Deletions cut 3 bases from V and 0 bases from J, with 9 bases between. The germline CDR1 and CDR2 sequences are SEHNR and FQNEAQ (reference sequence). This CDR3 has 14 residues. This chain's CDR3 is CASSFARSSYEQYF. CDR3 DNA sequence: TGTGCCAGCAGCTTCGCCAGGAGCTCCTACGAGCAGTACTTC.

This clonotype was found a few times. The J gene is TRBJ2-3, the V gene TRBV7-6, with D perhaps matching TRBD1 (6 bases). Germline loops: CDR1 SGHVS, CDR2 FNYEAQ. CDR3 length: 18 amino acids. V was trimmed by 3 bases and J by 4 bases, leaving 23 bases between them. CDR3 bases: TGTGCCAGCAGCTTGGACCGGGACACCCCAGTTGGTGCAGATACGCAGTATTTT. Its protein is CASSLDRDTPVGADTQYF. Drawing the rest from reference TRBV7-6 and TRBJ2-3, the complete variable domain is GAGVSQSPRYKVTKRGQDVALRCDPISGHVSLYWYRQALGQGPEFLTYFNYEAQQDKSGLPNDRFSAERPEGSISTLTIQRTEQRDSAMYRCASSLDRDTPVGADTQYFGPGTRLTVL.

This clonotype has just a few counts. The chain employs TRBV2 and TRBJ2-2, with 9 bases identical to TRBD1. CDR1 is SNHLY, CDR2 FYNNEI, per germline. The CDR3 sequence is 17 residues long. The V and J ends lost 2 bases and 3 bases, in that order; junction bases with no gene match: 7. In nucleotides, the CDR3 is TGTGCCAGCAGTGAACCCCGGGACAGGGAGGACACCGGGGAGCTGTTTTTT. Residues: CASSEPRDREDTGELFF.

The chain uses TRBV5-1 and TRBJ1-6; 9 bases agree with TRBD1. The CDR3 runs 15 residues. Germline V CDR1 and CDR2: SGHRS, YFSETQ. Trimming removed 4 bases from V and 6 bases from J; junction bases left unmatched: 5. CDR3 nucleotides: TGCGCCAGCAGCCCGGGACAGGGACCTAATTCACCCCTCCACTTT. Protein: CASSPGQGPNSPLHF. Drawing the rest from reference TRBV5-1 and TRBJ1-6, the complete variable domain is KAGVTQTPRYLIKTRGQQVTLSCSPISGHRSVSWYQQTPGQGLQFLFEYFSETQRNKGNFPGRFSGRQFSNSRSEMNVSTLELGDSALYLCASSPGQGPNSPLHFGNGTRLTVT.

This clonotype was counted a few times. The CDR3 nucleotides read TGTGCCAGCAGTTATGCCCCGGGCGGTTCACCCCTCCACTTT. Its protein is CASSYAPGGSPLHF. V is TRBV6-5 and J is TRBJ1-6, with D hard to call. With 3 bases removed from V and 9 bases from J, the gap between germline ends came to 12 bases. The CDR3 extends over 14 amino acids. Per the germline V gene, CDR1 is MNHEY and CDR2 is SVGAGI.

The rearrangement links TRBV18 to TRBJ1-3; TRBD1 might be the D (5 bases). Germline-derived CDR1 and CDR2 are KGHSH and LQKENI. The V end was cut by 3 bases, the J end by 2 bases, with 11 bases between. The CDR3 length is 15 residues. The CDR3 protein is CASSPGGATGNTIYF. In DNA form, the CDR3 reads TGTGCCAGCTCACCTGGCGGGGCAACTGGAAACACCATATATTTT.

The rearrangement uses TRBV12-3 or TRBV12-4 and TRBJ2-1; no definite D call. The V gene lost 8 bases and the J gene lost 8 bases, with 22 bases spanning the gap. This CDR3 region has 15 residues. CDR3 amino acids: CASVKSPYSVYEQFF. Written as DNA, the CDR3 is TGTGCCAGCGTTAAGTCCCCCTACAGCGTTTATGAGCAGTTCTTC.

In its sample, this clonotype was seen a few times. DNA for the CDR3: TGCAGTGCTAGTATCGGGGACTGGCAGTACTTC. Protein sequence: CSASIGDWQYF. V and J are TRBV20-1 and TRBJ2-7; D perhaps matches TRBD2 (6 bases). This CDR3 has 11 residues. Germline lookup yields CDR1 DFQATT and CDR2 SNEGSKA (reference sequence). V gave up 3 bases and J gave up 9 bases, with 12 bases separating them.